The clone carrying this TCR beta chain occurred a few times. Its specificity is unknown. These data originate in a study of blood T cells in healthy people across ages. Study outcomes and limitations: Versus aged donors, long-lived donors had higher diversity and more naive CD4+ cells.

The authors ran a second PCR of 7 to 11 cycles using a sample-barcoded 5' primer and a J-beta primer mix. TCRdb passed the 5' RACE reads through MiXCR, listing each CDR3 protein once. The data show 1.5 million to 2 million distinct CDR3 sequences, over 25% seen once. Specimen: blood. The receptor was isolated from a woman in her 30s in good health.

The CDR3 spells CSVGSNTEAFF. For the CDR3, the DNA is TGCAGCGTTGGTTCGAACACTGAAGCTTTCTTT. The chain is built from TRBV29-1 and TRBJ1-1; no definite D call. Between the trimmed V and J ends, which lost 4 bases and 1 base, there was a span of 4 bases. This CDR3 has 11 residues. Per germline, CDR1 SQVTM and CDR2 ANQGSEA.